The 32 T cell receptor beta chains below all came from one sample that was sequenced in a study of beta chain features in type 1 diabetes. Findings of the study overall: A moderate, significant TCRB CDR3 shortening appeared in type 1 diabetes across four CD4+ subsets.

These TCRs are of unknown antigen specificity. The authors reverse transcribed all of the isolated RNA, so sequencing captured expressed TCRB transcripts. The method was immunoSEQ multiplex PCR; TCRdb's version includes in-frame clones alone and lacks a portion of them. The repertoire holds roughly 700,000 clones, with around an eighth as singletons. Input material: naive CD4+ T cells from blood. The receptor source for this set is a man aged 18 to 29 with type 1 diabetes.

The V call is TRBV5-6, the J call TRBJ2-7, with TRBD1 matching over 9 bases. CDR1 and CDR2 from the germline V gene are SGHDT and YYEEEE. The CDR3 sequence is 12 residues long. Trimming at V came to 1 base and at J to 10 bases, leaving 3 bases not matched to a gene. CDR3 protein: CASSLSTGGQYF. DNA for the CDR3: TGTGCCAGCAGCTTGAGCACAGGGGGCCAGTACTTC.

This clone was seen more than once but under ten times. The chain combines TRBV19 with TRBJ2-5, with TRBD1 matching 7 bases. From germline, CDR1 is LNHDA and CDR2 SQIVND (reference sequence). The ends lost 7 bases at V and 5 bases at J; junction bases unmatched: 7. The length of the CDR3 is 13 residues. The CDR3 DNA reads as TGTGCCAGTACCCCTGAGGGACAGGAGACCCAGTACTTC. This translates into CASTPEGQETQYF.

This clone has just a few counts. The chain uses TRBV10-3 and TRBJ1-1; 7 nucleotides agree with TRBD1. V lost 9 bases and J lost 5; bases outside the gene matches: 9. Germline loops: CDR1 ENHRY, CDR2 SYGVKD. The CDR3 length is 13 residues. The CDR3 coding sequence is TGTGCCATGAGAGAGGGGGCGCGGACTGAAGCTTTCTTT. Translated, it gives CAMREGARTEAFF.

This rearrangement joins TRBV4-1 to TRBJ2-3; D assignment may be TRBD1 or TRBD2 (5 bases each). CDR3 length equals 15 residues. The V end lost 1 base, the J end lost 7 bases, and 15 bases lay between the germline ends. The V gene's germline CDR1 is MGHRA and CDR2 YSYEKL. The CDR3 bases are TGCGCCAGCAGCCAAGTGGCATCCAGGGACCATACGCAGTATTTT. The encoded protein is CASSQVASRDHTQYF.

The chain uses TRBV19 and TRBJ1-2, with a possible D match to TRBD1 (5 bases). Germline-derived CDR1 and CDR2 are LNHDA and SQIVND (reference sequence). The ends were cut back, 3 bases at V and 6 bases at J, with 11 bases in the middle. The CDR3 loop spans 13 amino acids. CDR3 in DNA: TGTGCCAGTAGTATGGGGTCAGGGCATGGCTACACCTTC. This translates into CASSMGSGHGYTF.

This clone was seen only a few times. The gene calls are TRBV13 and TRBJ2-7, with D tentatively TRBD2 (7 bases). The CDR3 totals 15 residues. V gave up 5 bases and J gave up 7 bases, with 21 bases separating them. Germline CDR1 and CDR2: PRHDT and FYEKMQ (reference sequence). Written as DNA, the CDR3 is TGTGCCAGCAGCCGCCCGGACAGAAGGACTAGGGAGCAGTACTTC. Protein: CASSRPDRRTREQYF.

The rearrangement uses TRBV15 and TRBJ2-1; D not certain. Germline V CDR1 and CDR2: LNHNV, YYDKDF (reference sequence). The CDR3 consists of 18 residues. The ends were cut back, 0 bases at V and 8 bases at J, with 23 bases in the middle. This chain's CDR3 is CATSRDLSGTTPPYEQFF. CDR3 coding DNA: TGTGCCACCAGCAGAGATCTCTCCGGTACAACCCCTCCCTATGAGCAGTTCTTC.

J is TRBJ1-1 and V is TRBV6-5; D not certain. V shed 4 bases and J shed 1 base, with 13 bases lying between them. The CDR3 spans 15 residues. Germline V gene lookup returns CDR1 MNHEY and CDR2 SVGAGI. The CDR3 DNA follows: TGTGCCAGCAGTTCGCTGGCTGTTAGGAACACTGAAGCTTTCTTT. Encoded protein: CASSSLAVRNTEAFF.

This chain connects TRBV4-1 to TRBJ1-1; 9 bases line up with TRBD1. V was clipped by 1 base and J by 5 bases; unmatched bases: 5. The CDR3 totals 15 residues. Germline V gene sequence: CDR1 MGHRA, CDR2 YSYEKL. The chain's CDR3 is CASSQGQGVRTEAFF. The CDR3 DNA reads TGCGCCAGCAGCCAAGGACAGGGGGTGAGGACTGAAGCTTTCTTT.

In its sample, this clone was seen a few times. The rearrangement links TRBV2 to TRBJ2-7, with D tentatively TRBD2 (6 bases). V lost 0 bases and J 9 bases, leaving 15 bases between the germline ends. The CDR3 runs to 14 residues. CDR1 is SNHLY, CDR2 FYNNEI, per germline. CDR3 in DNA: TGTGCCAGCAGTGAAGCGCTAGGAGGGTCGAGGCAGTACTTC. Translation: CASSEALGGSRQYF.

V usage is TRBV4-1 and J usage is TRBJ2-5; no firm D call. The length of the CDR3 is 13 residues. CDR1 MGHRA and CDR2 YSYEKL come from the germline V gene. Trimming shortened V by 1 base and J by 2 bases, and 5 bases separated the two germline ends. The CDR3 nucleotides are TGCGCCAGCAGCCAAGGGATACAAGAGACCCAGTACTTC. Translated: CASSQGIQETQYF.

This clone appeared a few times. V usage is TRBV18 and J usage is TRBJ2-7; the D gene is possibly TRBD1 (6 bases). This CDR3 is built from 15 residues. The V and J ends lost 4 bases and 1 base respectively, with 14 bases between them. CDR1 is KGHSH, CDR2 LQKENI, per germline. The CDR3 sequence: CASSLQTGSSYEQYF. CDR3 DNA sequence: TGTGCCAGCTCACTCCAGACAGGATCATCCTACGAGCAGTACTTC.

This clone was found once. V gene TRBV6-5 combines with J gene TRBJ2-5; 7 nucleotides align to TRBD2. From germline, CDR1 is MNHEY and CDR2 SVGAGI. CDR3 length: 14 residues. Germline trimming cut 7 bases from V and 0 bases from J; bases unmatched to any gene: 5. The CDR3 protein is CASKRGNNQETQYF. The CDR3 nucleotides are TGTGCCAGCAAGCGGGGTAATAACCAAGAGACCCAGTACTTC.

This chain joins TRBV29-1 and TRBJ1-2; no definite D call. The CDR3 covers 11 residues. Germline V gives CDR1 SQVTM, CDR2 ANQGSEA. The germline V and J ends were trimmed by 4 bases and 2 bases, with 5 bases remaining between them. CDR3 coding DNA: TGCAGCGTTGGAGCCAACTATGGCTACACCTTC. This translates into CSVGANYGYTF.

This clone came up a few times. The chain employs TRBV29-1 and TRBJ1-1, with TRBD1 matching 7 bases. In germline, CDR1 is SQVTM, CDR2 ANQGSEA. The V and J ends lost 6 bases and 1 base, in that order; junction bases with no gene match: 8. CDR3 length equals 14 residues. CDR3: CSVRPGQTNTEAFF. The CDR3 DNA is TGCAGCGTCCGTCCGGGACAGACGAACACTGAAGCTTTCTTT.

This clone has more than one count but fewer than ten. V usage is TRBV18 and J usage is TRBJ2-7; D is ambiguous. The ends were cut back, 4 bases at V and 5 bases at J, with 12 bases in the middle. CDR1 and CDR2 (germline): KGHSH, LQKENI. The CDR3 has 13 residues. Here the CDR3 DNA reads TGTGCCAGCTCACAACCGGGCACGGACGAGCAGTACTTC. It specifies CASSQPGTDEQYF.

This clone was seen a handful of times. This chain uses TRBV5-1 with TRBJ2-7; 8 bases match TRBD1. The length of the CDR3 is 20 residues. J lost 0 bases, V lost 4 bases, and 21 bases had no gene match. The germline V gene encodes CDR1 SGHRS and CDR2 YFSETQ. In DNA, the CDR3 is TGCGCCAGCAGCCCCACCTCGCGGACAGGGCTAGCATGGGACTCCTACGAGCAGTACTTC. It translates to CASSPTSRTGLAWDSYEQYF.

The V and J genes are TRBV2 and TRBJ1-3, with 10 bases matching TRBD1. V gave up 4 bases and J gave up 1 base; unmatched junction bases: 10. CDR3 length: 18 residues. In germline, CDR1 is SNHLY, CDR2 FYNNEI. As DNA, the CDR3 is TGTGCCAGCAGTGCCGGGACAGGGGCGCTCTATTCTGGAAACACCATATATTTT. Its protein is CASSAGTGALYSGNTIYF.

This CDR3 reads CAWSSGAANVLTF. For the CDR3, the DNA is TGTGCCTGGAGTTCTGGGGCTGCCAACGTCCTGACTTTC. V gene TRBV30 combines with J gene TRBJ2-6; possible D gene TRBD1, 5 bases. The CDR3 length is 13 residues. V lost 2 bases and J lost 7, with 9 bases in between. Germline V gives CDR1 GTSNPN, CDR2 SVGIG (reference sequence).

The chain couples TRBV30 to TRBJ2-7; 10 bases fit TRBD1. CDR1 GTSNPN and CDR2 SVGIG come from the germline V gene (reference sequence). There are 12 residues in the CDR3. V lost 2 bases, J lost 6 bases, and 1 base stayed unmatched. This chain's CDR3 is CAWSRQGAEQYF. DNA of the CDR3: TGTGCCTGGAGTAGACAGGGGGCCGAGCAGTACTTC.

Comments on this clone: Other DNA sequences in this sample translate to the same CDR3. The J gene is TRBJ1-5, the V gene TRBV6-5, with D maybe TRBD1 (6 bases). Germline assignment: CDR1 MNHEY and CDR2 SVGAGI. There are 14 residues in the CDR3. Trimming stripped 3 bases from V and 4 bases from J, with 10 bases between. The CDR3 DNA reads TGTGCCAGCAGTTATGGGCAGGGGAATCAGCCCCAGCATTTT. Its translation: CASSYGQGNQPQHF.

This clone occurred a few times. The V and J genes are TRBV6-6 and TRBJ1-1; tentatively, D is TRBD1 (5 bases). The CDR3 sequence is 13 residues long. The V end was cut by 6 bases, the J end by 6 bases, with 14 bases between. Germline lookup yields CDR1 MNHNY and CDR2 SVGAGI (reference sequence). CDR3 region: CASRLPGIPEAFF. For the CDR3, the DNA is TGTGCCAGCAGACTCCCAGGGATCCCTGAAGCTTTCTTT.

This clone was picked up a small number of times. The chain employs TRBV18 and TRBJ2-7; D uncertain. The CDR3 covers 16 residues. V lost 2 bases to trimming and J lost 1 base, with 15 bases between them. Germline V gene data show CDR1 as KGHSH and CDR2 as LQKENI. CDR3 residues: CASSPGVGTLSYEQYF. CDR3 nucleotide sequence: TGTGCCAGCTCACCAGGGGTGGGCACCCTTTCCTACGAGCAGTACTTC.

The CDR3 sequence is CASSPLGPHQPQHF. The CDR3 DNA sequence: TGTGCCAGCTCACCACTCGGGCCACATCAGCCCCAGCATTTT. This chain links TRBV18 with TRBJ1-5, with D unresolved. Germline values: CDR1 KGHSH, CDR2 LQKENI. The CDR3 length is 14 residues. The V gene lost 1 base and the J gene lost 5 bases, with 9 bases spanning the gap.

The chain combines TRBV19 with TRBJ1-1; maybe TRBD1 (5 bases). This CDR3 region has 14 residues. Trimming removed 7 bases at V and 5 bases at J, with 17 bases between. Per germline, CDR1 LNHDA and CDR2 SQIVND (reference sequence). The CDR3, as DNA: TGTGCCAGTACCTTCGGGCAGGGAGGAACTGAAGCTTTCTTT. Residues: CASTFGQGGTEAFF.

This clone has just a few counts. The chain recombines TRBV7-9 with TRBJ2-7; D might be TRBD1 (5 bases). The CDR3 has 14 amino acids. Germline loops: CDR1 SEHNR, CDR2 FQNEAQ (reference sequence). The V end was cut by 4 bases, the J end by 1 base, with 11 bases between. CDR3 protein: CASSYDRASYEQYF. The CDR3 bases are TGTGCCAGCAGCTATGACAGAGCTTCCTACGAGCAGTACTTC. Full variable domain (rest looked up from reference TRBV7-9 and TRBJ2-7): DTGVSQNPRHKITKRGQNVTFRCDPISEHNRLYWYRQTLGQGPEFLTYFQNEAQLEKSRLLSDRFSAERPKGSFSTLEIQRTEQGDSAMYLCASSYDRASYEQYFGPGTRLTVT.

The chain uses TRBV9 and TRBJ2-7; tentative D call: TRBD1 (5 bases). The germline V and J ends were trimmed by 7 bases and 4 bases, with 30 bases remaining between them. Germline CDR1 is SGDLS and CDR2 is YYNGEE. CDR3 length: 18 residues. CDR3 in DNA: TGTGCCAGCCCACCCCCGGGCCACAGGCCTTTACGGGCATACGAGCAGTACTTC. As protein: CASPPPGHRPLRAYEQYF.

J is TRBJ2-2 and V is TRBV5-4, with TRBD1 matching 9 bases. CDR3 length: 15 residues. The V segment lost 2 bases and the J segment 7 bases; nucleotides outside the gene matches: 6. Per the germline V gene, CDR1 is SGHNT and CDR2 is YYREEE (reference sequence). CDR3 sequence (DNA): TGTGCCAGCAGCTTTATACAGGGGGCCGTCGGGGAGCTGTTTTTT. This encodes CASSFIQGAVGELFF.

The rearrangement joins TRBV6-5 to TRBJ2-7, with D unclear. Trimming took 5 bases from V and 2 from J, leaving 10 bases between them. Per germline, CDR1 MNHEY and CDR2 SVGAGI. The CDR3 loop spans 13 amino acids. CDR3 in DNA: TGTGCCAGCAGTGGGCAGCCTCCCTACGAGCAGTACTTC. The encoded protein is CASSGQPPYEQYF.

This rearrangement joins TRBV25-1 to TRBJ2-7; a weak D match, TRBD2 (5 bases). Trimming removed 5 bases from V and 3 bases from J, with 11 bases in between. In germline, CDR1 is MGHDK, CDR2 SYGVNS. CDR3 length: 13 amino acids. The CDR3 nucleotides are TGTGCCAGCAGTCGGGAAGGGAACTACGAGCAGTACTTC. It is translated as CASSREGNYEQYF.

This clone occurred a few times. The V and J genes are TRBV30 and TRBJ1-2, with a tentative D call TRBD1 (5 bases). V dropped 2 bases and J dropped 7 bases, with 11 bases sitting between them. Per the germline V gene, CDR1 is GTSNPN and CDR2 is SVGIG (reference sequence). The CDR3 sequence is 12 residues long. Here the CDR3 DNA reads TGTGCCTGGAGTCCGACTAGGGGTGGCTACACCTTC. Its protein product is CAWSPTRGGYTF.

The chain joins TRBV30 to TRBJ1-1; D ambiguous. V was shortened by 3 bases and J by 2 bases, with 13 bases between the two germline ends. The CDR3 is 14 amino acids. The germline V gene encodes CDR1 GTSNPN and CDR2 SVGIG (reference sequence). CDR3 loop: CAWRSVGVNTEAFF. CDR3 in DNA: TGTGCCTGGAGATCGGTCGGCGTCAACACTGAAGCTTTCTTT.